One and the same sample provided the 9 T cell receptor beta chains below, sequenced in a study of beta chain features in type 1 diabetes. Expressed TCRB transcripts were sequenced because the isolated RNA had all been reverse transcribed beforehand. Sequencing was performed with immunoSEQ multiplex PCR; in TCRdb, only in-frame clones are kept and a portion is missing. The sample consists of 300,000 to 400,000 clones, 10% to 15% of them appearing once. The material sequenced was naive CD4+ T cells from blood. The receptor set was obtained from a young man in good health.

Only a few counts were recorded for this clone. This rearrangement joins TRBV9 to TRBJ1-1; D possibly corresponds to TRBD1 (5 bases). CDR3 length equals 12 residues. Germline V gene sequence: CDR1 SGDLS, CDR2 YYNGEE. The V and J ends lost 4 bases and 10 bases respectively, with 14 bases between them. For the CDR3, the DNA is TGTGCCAGCAGCCCTACAGGTTCGGTAGCTTTCTTT. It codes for CASSPTGSVAFF.

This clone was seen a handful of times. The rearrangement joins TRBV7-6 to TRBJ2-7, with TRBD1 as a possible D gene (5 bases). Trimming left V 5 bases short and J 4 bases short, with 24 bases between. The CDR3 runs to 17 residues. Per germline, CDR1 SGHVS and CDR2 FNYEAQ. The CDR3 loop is CASSPRYVGPRTYEQYF. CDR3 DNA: TGTGCCAGCAGCCCCCGTTACGTGGGGCCGCGCACATACGAGCAGTACTTC.

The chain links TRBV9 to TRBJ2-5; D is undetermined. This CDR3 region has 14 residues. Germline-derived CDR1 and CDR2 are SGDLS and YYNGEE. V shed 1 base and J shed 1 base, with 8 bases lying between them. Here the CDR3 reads CASSVNSFQETQYF. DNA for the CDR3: TGTGCCAGCAGCGTAAACTCATTCCAAGAGACCCAGTACTTC.

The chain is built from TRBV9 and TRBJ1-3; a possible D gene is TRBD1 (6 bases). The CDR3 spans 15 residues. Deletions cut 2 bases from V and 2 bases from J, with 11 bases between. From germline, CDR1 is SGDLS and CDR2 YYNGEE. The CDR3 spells CASSVSGDPGNTIYF. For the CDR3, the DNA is TGTGCCAGCAGCGTTTCAGGGGACCCTGGAAACACCATATATTTT.

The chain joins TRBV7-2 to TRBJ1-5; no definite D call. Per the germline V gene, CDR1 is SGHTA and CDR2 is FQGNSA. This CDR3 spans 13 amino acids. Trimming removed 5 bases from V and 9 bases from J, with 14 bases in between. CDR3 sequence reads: CASSLVPRRPQHF. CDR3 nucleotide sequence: TGTGCCAGCAGCCTCGTACCTAGGAGGCCCCAGCATTTT.

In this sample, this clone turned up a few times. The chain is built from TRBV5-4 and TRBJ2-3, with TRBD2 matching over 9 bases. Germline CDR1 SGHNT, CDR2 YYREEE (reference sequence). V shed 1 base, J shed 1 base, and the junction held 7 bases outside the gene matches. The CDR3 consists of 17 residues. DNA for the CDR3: TGTGCCAGCAGCTTGAGGGTAGCGGGAGAGGGCACAGATACGCAGTATTTT. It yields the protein CASSLRVAGEGTDTQYF.

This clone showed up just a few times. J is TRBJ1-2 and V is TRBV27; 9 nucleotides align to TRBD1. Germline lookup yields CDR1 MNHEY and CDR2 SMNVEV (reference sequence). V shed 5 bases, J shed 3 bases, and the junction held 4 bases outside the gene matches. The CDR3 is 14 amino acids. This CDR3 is CASSTRTGDYGYTF. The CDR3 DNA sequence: TGTGCCAGCAGTACCCGGACAGGGGACTATGGCTACACCTTC.

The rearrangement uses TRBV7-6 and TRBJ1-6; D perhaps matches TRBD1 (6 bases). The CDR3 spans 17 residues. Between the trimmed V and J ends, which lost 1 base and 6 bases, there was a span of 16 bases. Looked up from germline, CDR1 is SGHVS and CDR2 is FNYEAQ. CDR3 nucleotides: TGTGCCAGCAGCTTAGAAGGGGCAGGGGCGAGTAATTCACCCCTCCACTTT. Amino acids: CASSLEGAGASNSPLHF.

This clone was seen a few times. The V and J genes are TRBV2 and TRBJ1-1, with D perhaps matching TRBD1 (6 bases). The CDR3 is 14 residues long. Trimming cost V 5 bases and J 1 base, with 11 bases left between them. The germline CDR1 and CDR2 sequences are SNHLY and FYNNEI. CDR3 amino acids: CASSPTGKNTEAFF. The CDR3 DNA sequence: TGTGCCAGCAGTCCCACAGGGAAGAACACTGAAGCTTTCTTT. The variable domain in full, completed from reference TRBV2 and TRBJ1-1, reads EPEVTQTPSHQVTQMGQEVILRCVPISNHLYFYWYRQILGQKVEFLVSFYNNEISEKSEIFDDQFSVERPDGSNFTLKIRSTKLEDSAMYFCASSPTGKNTEAFFGQGTRLTVV.